Listed here are 7 T cell receptor beta chains from one sample, sequenced in a study of blood T cell repertoires in COVID-19. Sequencing used immunoSEQ multiplex PCR; TCRdb keeps in-frame clones, though not all of them. The repertoire has 390,000 or so clones, roughly 89% of them found once; the top ten carry about 1.5%. Specimen: peripheral blood. All receptors come from a woman aged 25-40 years with active or convalescent COVID-19.

The rearrangement uses TRBV3-1 (or the pseudogene TRBV3-2) and TRBJ1-3; tentative D call: TRBD1 (6 bases). CDR3 length equals 16 residues. Germline values: CDR1 LGHDT, CDR2 YNNKEL (reference sequence). V lost 2 bases and J lost 4, with 15 bases in between. The CDR3 is CASSQLPQGSGNTIYF. In DNA form, the CDR3 reads TGTGCCAGCAGCCAACTCCCACAGGGATCCGGAAACACCATATATTTT.

J is TRBJ2-2 and V is TRBV4-1, with TRBD2 matching over 9 bases. Germline V gene data show CDR1 as MGHRA and CDR2 as YSYEKL. There are 17 residues in the CDR3. J was trimmed by 5 bases and V by 1 base; bases with no gene match: 8. In DNA form, the CDR3 reads TGCGCCAGCAGCCAAGCTTTGGGCGGGGGGGCTACCGGGGAGCTGTTTTTT. Protein sequence: CASSQALGGGATGELFF.

The chain couples TRBV29-1 to TRBJ2-5, with 10 nucleotides matching TRBD2. V gave up 1 base and J gave up 1 base; unmatched junction bases: 3. Looked up from germline, CDR1 is SQVTM and CDR2 is ANQGSEA. The CDR3 consists of 15 residues. Written as DNA, the CDR3 is TGCAGCGTTGAAGTAGTAGCGGGAGGCCAAGAGACCCAGTACTTC. Protein sequence: CSVEVVAGGQETQYF.

V gene TRBV2 combines with J gene TRBJ2-2; D is unresolved. Germline loops: CDR1 SNHLY, CDR2 FYNNEI. V was shortened by 2 bases and J by 4 bases, with 11 bases between the two germline ends. The CDR3 length is 15 residues. CDR3 in amino acids: CASSEMARLTGELFF. The CDR3 DNA is TGTGCCAGCAGTGAAATGGCTAGACTCACCGGGGAGCTGTTTTTT.

The chain has TRBV19 and TRBJ2-2; perhaps TRBD2 as D (5 bases). The CDR3 length is 15 residues. The germline V and J ends were trimmed by 6 bases and 0 bases, with 11 bases remaining between them. Germline values: CDR1 LNHDA, CDR2 SQIVND (reference sequence). The CDR3 is CASSGPGTNTGELFF. In nucleotides, the CDR3 is TGTGCCAGTAGCGGTCCGGGAACGAACACCGGGGAGCTGTTTTTT.

This sequence joins TRBV5-4 and TRBJ1-2; 9 bases fit TRBD1. V gave up 4 bases and J gave up 3 bases; unmatched junction bases: 10. CDR3 length: 16 amino acids. Germline CDR1 reads SGHNT; CDR2 reads YYREEE (reference sequence). Here the CDR3 reads CASSQETGGGYYGYTF. The CDR3 DNA reads as TGTGCCAGCAGCCAGGAAACAGGGGGCGGGTACTATGGCTACACCTTC. The full variable domain, rest sourced from reference TRBV5-4 and TRBJ1-2, is ETGVTQSPTHLIKTRGQQVTLRCSSQSGHNTVSWYQQALGQGPQFIFQYYREEENGRGNFPPRFSGLQFPNYSSELNVNALELDDSALYLCASSQETGGGYYGYTFGSGTRLTVV.

The chain is built from TRBV6-5 and TRBJ2-2, with D maybe TRBD2 (6 bases). There are 15 residues in the CDR3. Germline V lookup: CDR1 MNHEY, CDR2 SVGAGI. The V gene lost 2 bases and the J gene lost 2 bases, with 9 bases spanning the gap. CDR3 bases: TGTGCCAGCAGTTACGGGGGGTTCAACACCGGGGAGCTGTTTTTT. Its translation is CASSYGGFNTGELFF.